The present T cell receptor beta chain was sequenced within a study of T cells after posttransplantation cyclophosphamide. With respect to this clone: Its antigen is currently unknown.

Between the trimmed V and J ends, which lost 4 bases and 1 base, there was a span of 11 bases. This CDR3 is 15 amino acids long. Germline CDR1 and CDR2: LGHNA and YSLEER. TCRdb keeps only in-frame clones here, not all; method: immunoSEQ multiplex PCR. Of 45,000 to 65,000 clones listed, 90% to 95% are singletons. This related bone marrow graft donor gave peripheral blood on the day of marrow donation. Study-wide results and limits: Skin or GI-infiltrating T cells shared few TRB sequences with blood. Later post-transplant blood repertoires were often dominated by donor CD8+ memory clones. Recipient CMV seropositivity and CMV reactivation strongly tracked TRB clonality.

The TCR originated in a young woman in good health and a related stem cell transplant donor. The chain uses TRBV4-3 and TRBJ1-3; D gene uncertain. Sequenced material: PBMCs. The CDR3 loop reads CASSRSLESGNTIYF. The CDR3 DNA follows: TGCGCCAGCAGCCGGTCCTTAGAGTCTGGAAACACCATATATTTT.